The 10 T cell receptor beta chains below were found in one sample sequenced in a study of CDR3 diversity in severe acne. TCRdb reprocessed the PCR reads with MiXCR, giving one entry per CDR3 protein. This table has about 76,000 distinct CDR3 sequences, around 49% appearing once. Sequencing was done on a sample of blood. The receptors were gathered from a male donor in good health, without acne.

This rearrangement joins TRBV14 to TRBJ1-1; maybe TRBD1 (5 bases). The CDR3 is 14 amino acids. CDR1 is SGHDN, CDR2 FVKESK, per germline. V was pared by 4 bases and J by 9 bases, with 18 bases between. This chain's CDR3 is CASSLRRVGTKAFF. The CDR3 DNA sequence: TGTGCCAGCAGCCTCCGCAGGGTCGGGACTAAAGCTTTCTTT.

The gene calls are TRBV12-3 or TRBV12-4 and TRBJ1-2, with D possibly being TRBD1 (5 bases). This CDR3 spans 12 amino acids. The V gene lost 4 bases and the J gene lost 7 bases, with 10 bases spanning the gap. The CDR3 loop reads CASSSITGGYTF. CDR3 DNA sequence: TGTGCCAGCAGTTCGATAACAGGTGGCTACACCTTC.

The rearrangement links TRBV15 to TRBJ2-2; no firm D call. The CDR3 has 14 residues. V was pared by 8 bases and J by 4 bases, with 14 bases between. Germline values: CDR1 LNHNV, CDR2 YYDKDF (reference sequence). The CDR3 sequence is CATLGNTATGELFF. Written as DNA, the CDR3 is TGTGCCACCTTGGGAAACACGGCCACCGGGGAGCTGTTTTTT.

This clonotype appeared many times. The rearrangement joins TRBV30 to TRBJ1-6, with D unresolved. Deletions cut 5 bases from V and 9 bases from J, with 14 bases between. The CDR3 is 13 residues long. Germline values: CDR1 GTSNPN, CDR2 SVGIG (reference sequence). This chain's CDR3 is CAWGQIRSSPLHF. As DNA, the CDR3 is TGTGCCTGGGGTCAAATCCGGTCTTCACCCCTCCACTTT.

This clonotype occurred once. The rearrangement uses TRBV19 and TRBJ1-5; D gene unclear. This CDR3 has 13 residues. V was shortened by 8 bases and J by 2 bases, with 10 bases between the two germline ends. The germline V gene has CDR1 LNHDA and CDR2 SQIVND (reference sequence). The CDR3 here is CASADRGNQPQHF. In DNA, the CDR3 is TGTGCCAGTGCCGACCGGGGCAATCAGCCCCAGCATTTT.

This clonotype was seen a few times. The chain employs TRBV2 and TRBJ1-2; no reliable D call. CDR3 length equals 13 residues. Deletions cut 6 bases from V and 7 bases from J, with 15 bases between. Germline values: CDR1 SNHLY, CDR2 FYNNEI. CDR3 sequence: CASRPLGDSGYTF. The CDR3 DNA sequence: TGTGCCAGCAGACCCTTAGGAGATTCTGGCTACACCTTC. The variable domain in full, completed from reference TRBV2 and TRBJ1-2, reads EPEVTQTPSHQVTQMGQEVILRCVPISNHLYFYWYRQILGQKVEFLVSFYNNEISEKSEIFDDQFSVERPDGSNFTLKIRSTKLEDSAMYFCASRPLGDSGYTFGSGTRLTVV.

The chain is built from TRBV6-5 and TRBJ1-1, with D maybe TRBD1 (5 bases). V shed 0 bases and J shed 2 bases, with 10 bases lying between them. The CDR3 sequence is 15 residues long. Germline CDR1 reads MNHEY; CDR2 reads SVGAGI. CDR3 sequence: CASSYSGAKNTEAFF. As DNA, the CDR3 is TGTGCCAGCAGTTACTCAGGGGCAAAAAACACTGAAGCTTTCTTT.

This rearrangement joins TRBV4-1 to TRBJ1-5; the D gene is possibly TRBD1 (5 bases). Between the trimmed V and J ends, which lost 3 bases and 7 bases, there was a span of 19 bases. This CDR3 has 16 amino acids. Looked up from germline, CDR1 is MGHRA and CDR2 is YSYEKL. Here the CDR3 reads CASSQGPGPRDQPQHF. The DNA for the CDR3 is TGCGCCAGCAGCCAGGGTCCGGGCCCCCGGGACCAGCCCCAGCATTTT.

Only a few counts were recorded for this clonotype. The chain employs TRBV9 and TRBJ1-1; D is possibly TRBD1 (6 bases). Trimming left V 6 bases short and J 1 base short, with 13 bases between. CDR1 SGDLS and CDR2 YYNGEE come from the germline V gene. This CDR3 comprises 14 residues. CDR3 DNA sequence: TGTGCCAGCAACGGTGGGGGGGCGAACACTGAAGCTTTCTTT. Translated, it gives CASNGGGANTEAFF.

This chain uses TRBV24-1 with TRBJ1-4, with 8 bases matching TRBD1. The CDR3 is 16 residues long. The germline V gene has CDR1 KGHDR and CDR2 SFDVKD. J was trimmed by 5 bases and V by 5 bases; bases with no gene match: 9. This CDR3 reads CATSADRGAYNEKLFF. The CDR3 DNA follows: TGTGCCACCAGTGCCGACAGGGGCGCCTACAATGAAAAACTGTTTTTT.